This T cell receptor beta chain was sequenced for a study of T-cell reconstitution after alpha-beta-depleted transplantation in children. TCRbeta library preparation incorporated unique molecular identifiers. TCRdb re-analysed the PCR reads in MiXCR, keeping a single row per CDR3 protein. The sample holds about 980,000 distinct CDR3 sequences, roughly 29% seen once. Findings of the study overall: T cells produced anew were the main source of T-cell counts and diversity one year after transplant. There were reportedly several hundred expanded graft clones from which alpha-beta T cells came about two months after transplant. Where some patients showed high TCRbeta diversity at day 60, it came from recipient T cells and thymic progenitors that had survived.

Germline-derived CDR1 and CDR2 are SGHRS and YFSETQ. V lost 4 bases and J lost 5; bases outside the gene matches: 6. CDR3 length: 14 amino acids. This clonotype was seen a few times. What it binds is unknown. The chain recombines TRBV5-1 with TRBJ2-5, with 9 positions matching TRBD2. The source was PBMCs, mostly from graft donor cells, collected 360 days after TCRalphabeta/CD19-depleted stem cell transplant. The TCR sequence derives from a boy younger than two who had a stem cell transplant for SCID, so the T cells may come from the graft donor. The CDR3 nucleotides are TGCGCCAGCAGCGGGCTAGCGGGGTTGGAGACCCAGTACTTC. Translating gives CASSGLAGLETQYF. The whole variable domain, filled in from reference TRBV5-1 and TRBJ2-5, reads KAGVTQTPRYLIKTRGQQVTLSCSPISGHRSVSWYQQTPGQGLQFLFEYFSETQRNKGNFPGRFSGRQFSNSRSEMNVSTLELGDSALYLCASSGLAGLETQYFGPGTRLLVL.